The T cell receptor (beta chain) described here comes from a study of radiation and T cells in renal cell carcinoma. General study results and limits: In blood, top tumor clones expanded by 2 weeks, shrinking by 4. No pretreatment tumor biopsies were available for baseline clonotypes.

Details on this clone: The antigen remains unidentified.

Method: immunoSEQ multiplex PCR; TCRdb's copy keeps in-frame clones and lacks some. The sample carries roughly 130,000 clones, 75% to 90% recorded once. V lost 10 bases to trimming and J lost 4 bases, with 19 bases between them. From germline, CDR1 is LNHDA and CDR2 SQIVND (reference sequence). The CDR3 has 14 amino acids. This sample's time point: blood 2 weeks post-SBRT. Treatment of the sample: 15 Gy SBRT to primary tumor, nephrectomy 4 weeks later. After SBRT, blood was collected at 2 and 4 weeks, plus baseline. Clear cell pathology was present in this patient's renal cell carcinoma. The sequence was obtained from a woman aged 55-70 years with renal cell carcinoma. Sequences were derived from blood, sampled from a patient whose treatment included radiotherapy and nephrectomy. This chain links TRBV19 with TRBJ1-1, with a possible D match to TRBD1 (5 bases). CDR3 protein: CATEGVGLGTEAFF. The CDR3 DNA reads as TGTGCCACCGAAGGGGTAGGTCTGGGCACTGAAGCTTTCTTT.